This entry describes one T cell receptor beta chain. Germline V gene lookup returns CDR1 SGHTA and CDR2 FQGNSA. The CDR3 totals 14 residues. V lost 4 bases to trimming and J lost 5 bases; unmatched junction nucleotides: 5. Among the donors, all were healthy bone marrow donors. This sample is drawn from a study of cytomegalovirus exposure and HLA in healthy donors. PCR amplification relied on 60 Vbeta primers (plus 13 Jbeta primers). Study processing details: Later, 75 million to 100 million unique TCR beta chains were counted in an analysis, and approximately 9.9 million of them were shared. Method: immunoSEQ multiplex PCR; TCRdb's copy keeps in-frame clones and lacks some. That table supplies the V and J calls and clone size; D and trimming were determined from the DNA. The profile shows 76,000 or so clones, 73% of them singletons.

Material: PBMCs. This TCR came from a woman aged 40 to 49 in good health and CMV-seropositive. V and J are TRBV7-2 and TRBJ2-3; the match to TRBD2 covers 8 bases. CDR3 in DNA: TGTGCCAGCAGCTCGGGGGGGCCAAGAGATACGCAGTATTTT. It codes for CASSSGGPRDTQYF.